These 15 T cell receptor beta chains share one sample of origin, sequenced in a study of blood T cells in healthy people across ages. Sample-barcoded 5' priming and a J-beta primer mix drove a second PCR of 7 to 11 cycles. TCRdb called the 5' RACE reads again in MiXCR, with one record for every CDR3 protein. The data hold roughly 800,000 distinct CDR3 sequences, with over 45% observed a single time. The sequenced sample consisted of blood. All receptors derive from a man aged 30 to 45 in good health.

The chain links TRBV6-5 to TRBJ2-5; the D is unclear. Germline-derived CDR1 and CDR2 are MNHEY and SVGAGI. Trimming cost V 7 bases and J 8 bases, with 14 bases left between them. This CDR3 contains 12 residues. The CDR3 DNA reads as TGTGCCAGCACCTCAACAGCCAACACCCAGTACTTC. Translation gives CASTSTANTQYF.

This sequence joins TRBV11-2 and TRBJ2-5; D remains unclear. The V and J ends lost 6 bases and 3 bases respectively, with 8 bases between them. CDR3 length: 12 amino acids. CDR1 SGHAT and CDR2 FQNNGV come from the germline V gene. Here the CDR3 reads CASRKLEETQYF. The DNA for the CDR3 is TGTGCCAGCAGAAAGTTGGAAGAGACCCAGTACTTC.

There are a few counts of this clonotype. The chain is built from TRBV14 and TRBJ2-5, with TRBD1 matching 7 bases. CDR1 is SGHDN, CDR2 FVKESK, per germline. There are 16 residues in the CDR3. Losses at the gene ends were 1 base for V and 7 bases for J; bases not matched to a gene: 12. This CDR3 reads CASSQGQDRTRWTQYF. In DNA, the CDR3 is TGTGCCAGCAGCCAAGGACAGGACAGGACCAGGTGGACCCAGTACTTC.

V and J are TRBV3-1 and TRBJ1-2, with D possibly being TRBD1 (5 bases). The CDR3 is 16 residues long. Trimming took off 2 bases at V and 2 bases at J, with 15 bases between the two ends. The V gene's germline CDR1 is LGHDT and CDR2 YNNKEL (reference sequence). This CDR3 is CASSQSGAGANYGYTF. The CDR3 DNA is TGTGCCAGCAGCCAATCGGGAGCCGGGGCGAACTATGGCTACACCTTC. The complete variable domain, with remaining parts taken from reference TRBV3-1 and TRBJ1-2, reads DTAVSQTPKYLVTQMGNDKSIKCEQNLGHDTMYWYKQDSKKFLKIMFSYNNKELIINETVPNRFSPKSPDKAHLNLHINSLELGDSAVYFCASSQSGAGANYGYTFGSGTRLTVV.

The V gene is TRBV7-2, the J gene TRBJ1-2; TRBD1 agrees at 9 bases. The CDR3 has 14 residues. J lost 4 bases, V lost 4 bases, and 4 bases had no gene match. Germline lookup yields CDR1 SGHTA and CDR2 FQGNSA. The CDR3 bases are TGTACCAGCAGCTCAACAGGGGGCTTCTATGGCTACACCTTC. Its protein product is CTSSSTGGFYGYTF.

This clonotype has more than one count but fewer than ten. V is TRBV12-3 or TRBV12-4 and J is TRBJ2-3; 11 positions agree with TRBD2. The V segment lost 4 bases and the J segment 6 bases; nucleotides outside the gene matches: 6. The length of the CDR3 is 15 residues. CDR3: CASSSSTSGADTQYF. Written as DNA, the CDR3 is TGTGCCAGCAGTTCCTCGACTAGCGGGGCGGATACGCAGTATTTT.

This clonotype has just a few counts. The V call is TRBV2, the J call TRBJ2-7; 7 positions match TRBD2. The ends lost 4 bases at V and 2 bases at J; junction bases unmatched: 8. CDR1 SNHLY and CDR2 FYNNEI come from the germline V gene. The CDR3 length is 15 residues. The DNA for the CDR3 is TGTGCCAGCAGTGGGTCTAGCGGAGCCCCCTACGAGCAGTACTTC. Its translation is CASSGSSGAPYEQYF. The full variable domain, in which reference TRBV2 and TRBJ2-7 provide the parts outside the CDR3, is EPEVTQTPSHQVTQMGQEVILRCVPISNHLYFYWYRQILGQKVEFLVSFYNNEISEKSEIFDDQFSVERPDGSNFTLKIRSTKLEDSAMYFCASSGSSGAPYEQYFGPGTRLTVT.

This chain uses TRBV10-3 with TRBJ2-1; no firm D call. The V gene lost 6 bases and the J gene lost 4 bases, with 7 bases spanning the gap. The CDR3 is made up of 12 amino acids. CDR1 and CDR2 from the germline V gene are ENHRY and SYGVKD. CDR3 nucleotides: TGTGCCATCAGCCGAACTTACAATGAGCAGTTCTTC. This gives the protein CAISRTYNEQFF.

This rearrangement joins TRBV10-3 to TRBJ2-1; tentative D call: TRBD1 (6 bases). The CDR3 runs to 15 residues. The V end was cut by 5 bases, the J end by 1 base, with 12 bases between. Germline lookup yields CDR1 ENHRY and CDR2 SYGVKD. CDR3 sequence (DNA): TGTGCCATCAGTACAGGGATGGGATCCTACAATGAGCAGTTCTTC. Translating gives CAISTGMGSYNEQFF.

The chain recombines TRBV2 with TRBJ2-7; D tentatively reads TRBD1 or TRBD2 (6 bases each). Germline CDR1 SNHLY, CDR2 FYNNEI. V lost 6 bases and J lost 5, with 20 bases in between. The CDR3 runs 15 residues. DNA for the CDR3: TGTGCCAGCAGCGCCTATGGGGGGCGATTTGACGAGCAGTACTTC. Translation gives CASSAYGGRFDEQYF.

V is TRBV20-1 and J is TRBJ2-1, with D perhaps matching TRBD2 (5 bases). Between the trimmed V and J ends, which lost 6 bases and 3 bases, there was a span of 18 bases. Germline assignment: CDR1 DFQATT and CDR2 SNEGSKA (reference sequence). This CDR3 has 15 residues. CDR3 nucleotide sequence: TGCAGTGCCTACGGACGGGAAAAACTCTACAATGAGCAGTTCTTC. It translates to CSAYGREKLYNEQFF.

CDR3 protein: CASSLGSGGPPSDTQYF. The CDR3 DNA reads as TGCGCCAGCAGCTTGGGGAGCGGGGGGCCCCCCTCAGATACGCAGTATTTT. This chain links TRBV5-1 with TRBJ2-3; 9 bases fit TRBD2. This CDR3 contains 17 residues. The germline gives CDR1 SGHRS, CDR2 YFSETQ. The junction had 9 bases not matched to a gene; V was cut back by 0 bases and J by 4 bases.

J is TRBJ2-4 and V is TRBV10-3; D may correspond to TRBD1 or TRBD2 (5 bases each). The J call is uncertain, as TRBJ2-7 better fits the DNA end. Germline CDR1 ENHRY, CDR2 SYGVKD. The CDR3 has 12 amino acids. This CDR3 is CAIRGDVREQYF. The CDR3 DNA reads TGTGCCATCAGGGGGGACGTCCGCGAGCAGTACTTC.

This clonotype turned up a few times. An end of the junction does not agree with germline; a read error may underlie this. This chain links TRBV7-7 with TRBJ2-7, with TRBD2 matching over 7 bases. The CDR3 has 15 residues. Germline values: CDR1 SSHAT, CDR2 FNYEAQ (reference sequence). CDR3 residues: CASSPSYGRSYEQYF. In nucleotides, the CDR3 is TGTGCTAGCAGCCCCAGCTACGGGAGGTCCTACGAGCAGTACTTC.

The chain's CDR3 is CASNNSGRGEETQYF. As DNA, the CDR3 is TGTGCCAGCAATAATAGCGGGAGGGGGGAAGAGACCCAGTACTTC. The V gene is TRBV28, the J gene TRBJ2-5; the match to TRBD2 covers 11 bases. The CDR3 length is 15 residues. Germline V lookup: CDR1 MDHEN, CDR2 SYDVKM. V was pared by 7 bases and J by 3 bases, with 7 bases of the junction left unmatched.